The rows below give T cell receptor beta chains drawn from one sample of a study of CD8 T cells in ankylosing spondylitis. TCRdb processed the 5' RACE reads anew with MiXCR; each CDR3 protein has one entry. Among 250,000 to 350,000 distinct CDR3 sequences, 7% to 9% were seen once, and the ten largest hold just over 14%. The sample was blood, either unsorted or a sorted T cell fraction (not recorded which). These receptors all stem from a male donor with ankylosing spondylitis. Both conserved end residues are part of each CDR3. The order of the fields is J gene, D gene, V gene, CDR3 protein. D genes are given only for firm matches.

>TRBJ1-4|NA|TRBV13
CVSSTTPGGKLFF
>TRBJ1-1|TRBD1|TRBV5-1
CASSSQGVDTEAFF
>TRBJ2-7|NA|TRBV6-2/TRBV6-3
CASSRLQGGEQYF
>TRBJ2-3|NA|TRBV5-6
CASSPGTGREDTQYF
>TRBJ2-7|NA|TRBV28
CASSPWLHPSGSYEQYF
>TRBJ1-5|NA|TRBV6-1
CASSQQGKNQPQHF
>TRBJ2-1|NA|TRBV4-1
CASSASRVDEQFF
>TRBJ2-3|NA|TRBV7-9
CASSPLVGIASTDTQYF
>TRBJ2-7|NA|TRBV6-2/TRBV6-3
CASNGQSVHEQYF
>TRBJ2-2|TRBD1|TRBV4-1
CASSPATYTGTGGAGELFF
>TRBJ1-2|NA|TRBV5-1
CASSPGPGTYGYTF
>TRBJ1-1|NA|TRBV25-1
CASEGEVGTEAFF
>TRBJ1-4|NA|TRBV25-1
CASRSWGTNEKLFF
>TRBJ2-3|TRBD1|TRBV6-1
CASSSGTGVPDTQYF
>TRBJ1-1|NA|TRBV4-2
CASSLEPTTLTEAFF
>TRBJ2-5|TRBD2|TRBV9
CASSVSGVQETQYF
>TRBJ2-5|TRBD1|TRBV29-1
CSVGYRGYQETQYF
>TRBJ1-1|TRBD1|TRBV6-1
CASSGQGPSEAFF
>TRBJ2-1|NA|TRBV7-2
CASSLAGHLYNEQFF
>TRBJ1-1|NA|TRBV29-1
CSAGSPEAFF
>TRBJ1-5|NA|TRBV7-6
CASKDRPNSNQPQHF
>TRBJ1-2|NA|TRBV20-1
CSAATLLLRGDHGYTF
>TRBJ2-5|NA|TRBV3-1
CASSQAYQETQYF
>TRBJ2-3|NA|TRBV12-5
CASGPGVFVSTDTQYF
>TRBJ2-1|NA|TRBV27
CASNQGPQGNEQFF
>TRBJ1-1|NA|TRBV3-1
CASQALNTEAFF
>TRBJ2-1|TRBD2|TRBV11-2
CASSLGGLAASSYNEQFF
>TRBJ2-1|NA|TRBV5-6
CASESSMDQLDEQFF
>TRBJ1-1|TRBD1|TRBV5-1
CASSLEGRQGNTEAFF
>TRBJ2-7|NA|TRBV5-1
CASSLDGGPYEQYF
>TRBJ2-3|NA|TRBV7-9
CASGGGRGDTDTQYF
>TRBJ1-5|TRBD1|TRBV12-3/TRBV12-4
CASSSRQGWNQPQHF
>TRBJ1-5|NA|TRBV20-1
CSASRRGDQPQHF
>TRBJ1-5|NA|TRBV6-1
CASSQDSYQPQHF
>TRBJ2-4|TRBD2|TRBV14
CASRPSGVDIQYF
>TRBJ1-4|NA|TRBV4-1
CASSQVSLTANEKLFF
>TRBJ2-3|NA|TRBV6-2/TRBV6-3
CASSYSFGLAPSTDTQYF
>TRBJ1-1|NA|TRBV7-9
CASSSLGVNTEAFF
>TRBJ2-7|NA|TRBV2
CASSLDGTPAYEQYF
>TRBJ2-7|NA|TRBV29-1
CSVRLRLAREQYF
>TRBJ2-2|TRBD1|TRBV5-1
CASTGTVNTGELFF
>TRBJ2-5|TRBD1|TRBV20-1
CSARDAQGAQETQYF
>TRBJ1-4|TRBD1|TRBV30
CAWSQDRGEKLFF
>TRBJ1-6|NA|TRBV7-2
CASSLARGSPLHF
>TRBJ2-1|TRBD1|TRBV5-6
CASSFFGPGGKASYNEQFF
>TRBJ1-1|NA|TRBV27
CASSFQTYTEAFF
>TRBJ1-1|NA|TRBV29-1
CSVEVGLRYF
>TRBJ1-2|NA|TRBV29-1
CSVDEDGYTF
>TRBJ2-1|NA|TRBV10-3
CAITGSGNEQFF
>TRBJ1-5|NA|TRBV12-3/TRBV12-4
CASTPRANQPQHF
>TRBJ2-2|NA|TRBV7-2
CASSLGGLLGSGELFF
>TRBJ2-3|TRBD1|TRBV29-1
CSSLGQGLDTQYF
>TRBJ1-5|NA|TRBV15
CATSRENRVGGEGQPQHF
>TRBJ2-3|NA|TRBV20-1
CSAPGRGLQDTQYF
>TRBJ2-3|TRBD2|TRBV5-1
CASSPRLAGLSTDTQYF
>TRBJ2-2|TRBD1|TRBV11-3
CASSQRTGLYTGELFF
>TRBJ1-4|NA|TRBV9
CASSVGAELFATNEKLFF